The 8 T cell receptor beta chains presented below share a single source sample, sequenced in a study of cytomegalovirus exposure and HLA in healthy donors. 13 Jbeta primers and 60 Vbeta primers were used for the PCR. TCRdb keeps only in-frame clones here, not all; method: immunoSEQ multiplex PCR. This table has about 210,000 clones, about four fifths appearing once. The specimen was PBMCs. These receptors came from a woman aged 25 to 39 in good health and CMV-seropositive.

The chain employs TRBV4-2 and TRBJ2-3, with 9 bases identical to TRBD1. Germline CDR1 is LGHNA and CDR2 is YNFKEQ. The CDR3 is 19 amino acids. V was pared by 4 bases and J by 0 bases, with 14 bases of the junction left unmatched. The CDR3 DNA is TGTGCCAGCAGCCTCCGCGGGACAGGGAGGGTTTCTAGCACAGATACGCAGTATTTT. It is translated as CASSLRGTGRVSSTDTQYF.

V usage is TRBV7-9 and J usage is TRBJ2-1, with D tentatively TRBD1 (6 bases). Trimming stripped 5 bases from V and 3 bases from J, with 17 bases between. This CDR3 spans 16 amino acids. Germline lookup yields CDR1 SEHNR and CDR2 FQNEAQ (reference sequence). CDR3 nucleotides: TGTGCCAGCAGCCATTTACAGGGTCCCGTCTACAATGAGCAGTTCTTC. It translates to CASSHLQGPVYNEQFF.

CDR3 loop: CASSFLAGEYEQYF. For the CDR3, the DNA is TGTGCCAGCAGCTTTCTTGCGGGGGAGTACGAGCAGTACTTC. J is TRBJ2-7 and V is TRBV5-6; TRBD2 matches 7 bases. The V gene's germline CDR1 is SGHDT and CDR2 YYEEEE. The CDR3 covers 14 residues. Germline trimming cut 2 bases from V and 4 bases from J; bases unmatched to any gene: 6.

On this clone: At one boundary the junction diverges from the germline segment, which might be a read error. The chain has TRBV7-9 and TRBJ1-2; the D gene is possibly TRBD1 (5 bases). The CDR3 totals 10 residues. Germline-derived CDR1 and CDR2 are SEHNR and FQNEAQ (reference sequence). CDR3 region: CSSGTGSYTF. CDR3 nucleotides: TGTTCCAGCGGAACAGGCAGCTACACCTTC.

The chain joins TRBV7-2 to TRBJ2-3; possible D gene TRBD1, 6 bases. The ends were cut back, 3 bases at V and 2 bases at J, with 15 bases in the middle. The CDR3 runs 16 residues. Germline-derived CDR1 and CDR2 are SGHTA and FQGNSA. CDR3 sequence reads: CASSLGAWAATDTQYF. The DNA for the CDR3 is TGTGCCAGCAGCTTGGGGGCGTGGGCCGCCACAGATACGCAGTATTTT.

The V gene is TRBV28, the J gene TRBJ1-3, with TRBD1 as a possible D gene (5 bases). This CDR3 contains 15 residues. Germline V gives CDR1 MDHEN, CDR2 SYDVKM. With 2 bases removed from V and 1 base from J, the gap between germline ends came to 9 bases. CDR3 loop: CASSLLRGSGNTIYF. CDR3 nucleotide sequence: TGTGCCAGCAGTTTACTCCGGGGGTCTGGAAACACCATATATTTT.

This clone was detected only a few times. The V call is TRBV7-2, the J call TRBJ2-7, with 8 bases that match TRBD1. The CDR3 sequence is 15 residues long. Germline lookup yields CDR1 SGHTA and CDR2 FQGNSA. Trimming at V came to 1 base and at J to 6 bases, leaving 8 bases not matched to a gene. CDR3 nucleotides: TGTGCCAGCAGCTTAGACGGTGGACAGGGAGGCGAGCAGTACTTC. Translated, it gives CASSLDGGQGGEQYF.

The J gene is TRBJ2-5, the V gene TRBV7-6, with D possibly TRBD2 on 6 matching bases. With 2 bases removed from V and 5 bases from J, the gap between germline ends came to 15 bases. Germline CDR1 is SGHVS and CDR2 is FNYEAQ. This CDR3 is built from 15 residues. The DNA for the CDR3 is TGTGCCAGCAGCTTAAGGGCGGGCGGGACGGAGACCCAGTACTTC. Encoded protein: CASSLRAGGTETQYF.